This TCR beta chain was sequenced during a study of CD4 T cells in relation to SARS-CoV-2 and coronaviruses. The repertoire was sequenced with immunoSEQ multiplex PCR; TCRdb's copy has only in-frame clones and lacks some. The sample lists some 14,000 clones, around four fifths occurring once. Comments on this clone: Its antigen remains unidentified.

V lost 3 bases and J 3 bases, leaving 3 bases between the germline ends. The CDR3 totals 11 residues. Germline V gene data show CDR1 as SGDLS and CDR2 as YYNGEE. CD4+ T cells from unexposed donors were obtained before the COVID-19 pandemic (2011-2018). The cells were cultured for approximately 10 days before CD4+ T cells were isolated. Unexposed-donor CD4+ T cells were probed with SARS-CoV-2 S/N and four cold-coronavirus spikes, cells permitting. Sample: CD4+ T cells from PBMCs, cultured in vitro. This receptor was obtained from a human donor in good health. This sequence joins TRBV9 and TRBJ2-5; the D is unclear. The CDR3 protein is CASSAKETQYF. As DNA, the CDR3 is TGTGCCAGCAGCGCGAAAGAGACCCAGTACTTC.